The 20 T cell receptor beta chains in this list originate from one sample, sequenced in a study of graft-versus-host responses after intestinal transplantation. Assay used: immunoSEQ multiplex PCR; TCRdb lists only in-frame clones, some missing. The data contain around 7,800 clones, approximately 72% of them singletons. Lamina propria and intraepithelial lymphocytes were released by processing graft tissue. The sample consisted of ileum tissue, taken roughly 230 days after intestinal transplant. Every receptor here comes from a human patient who received an intestinal transplant, so some T cells may come from the graft donor.

The chain uses TRBV4-1 and TRBJ2-6; D call uncertain. V was pared by 4 bases and J by 2 bases, with 15 bases between. Germline V gene lookup returns CDR1 MGHRA and CDR2 YSYEKL. The CDR3 covers 17 residues. CDR3 sequence reads: CASSRAIGQTGANVLTF. In nucleotides, the CDR3 is TGCGCCAGCAGCCGGGCGATAGGTCAAACTGGGGCCAACGTCCTGACTTTC.

The J gene is TRBJ2-3, the V gene TRBV7-9; 8 bases match TRBD1. The CDR3 runs 13 residues. V was pared by 5 bases and J by 5 bases, with 3 bases of the junction left unmatched. Per the germline V gene, CDR1 is SEHNR and CDR2 is FQNEAQ (reference sequence). DNA of the CDR3: TGTGCCAGCAGCGGTGACAGGGGAGATACGCAGTATTTT. Its translation: CASSGDRGDTQYF.

The rearrangement links TRBV5-4 to TRBJ2-5, with 8 bases identical to TRBD2. The CDR3 loop spans 16 amino acids. V shed 0 bases and J 2 bases; nucleotides not matched to a gene: 6. Looked up from germline, CDR1 is SGHNT and CDR2 is YYREEE (reference sequence). CDR3 region: CASSLAGLADQETQYF. The CDR3 DNA is TGTGCCAGCAGCTTGGCCGGACTAGCAGATCAAGAGACCCAGTACTTC.

This chain connects TRBV6-6 to TRBJ2-3; D not resolved. CDR3 length: 12 amino acids. V lost 5 bases, J lost 4 bases, and 7 bases lay in between. Germline-derived CDR1 and CDR2 are MNHNY and SVGAGI (reference sequence). The CDR3 DNA follows: TGTGCCAGCAGTGCGAATGCAGATACGCAGTATTTT. This gives the protein CASSANADTQYF.

This chain connects TRBV6-4 to TRBJ1-3; D uncertain. CDR1 and CDR2 from the germline V gene are MRHNA and SNTAGT. Trimming shortened V by 6 bases and J by 0 bases, and 18 bases separated the two germline ends. CDR3 length: 17 residues. CDR3 amino acids: CASRANPAHRSGNTIYF. In DNA form, the CDR3 reads TGTGCCAGCAGGGCTAATCCAGCGCATCGCTCTGGAAACACCATATATTTT.

The chain employs TRBV2 and TRBJ1-2, with a possible D match to TRBD1 (6 bases). Per germline, CDR1 SNHLY and CDR2 FYNNEI. The V end was cut by 7 bases, the J end by 2 bases, with 11 bases between. The CDR3 is 13 residues long. CDR3 in DNA: TGTGCCAGCACCTCGACAGGAAACTATGGCTACACCTTC. Translating gives CASTSTGNYGYTF.

V usage is TRBV30 and J usage is TRBJ1-2; D gene ambiguous. CDR1 and CDR2 from the germline V gene are GTSNPN and SVGIG (reference sequence). The CDR3 totals 13 residues. Trimming took off 5 bases at V and 0 bases at J, with 10 bases between the two ends. The CDR3 protein is CAWDQFSNYGYTF. CDR3 in DNA: TGTGCCTGGGATCAGTTCTCTAACTATGGCTACACCTTC.

The chain recombines TRBV6-6 with TRBJ2-3; 7 bases are shared with TRBD1. Per germline, CDR1 MNHNY and CDR2 SVGAGI (reference sequence). With V trimmed by 4 bases and J by 3 bases, 7 bases remained unmatched. The CDR3 loop spans 15 amino acids. CDR3 in amino acids: CASSSTGMGTDTQYF. CDR3 nucleotides: TGTGCCAGCAGTTCGACAGGGATGGGGACAGATACGCAGTATTTT.

This sequence joins TRBV4-1 and TRBJ1-6; D is perhaps TRBD1 (5 bases). Germline V gene sequence: CDR1 MGHRA, CDR2 YSYEKL. The CDR3 extends over 15 amino acids. V was trimmed by 4 bases and J by 7 bases, leaving 14 bases between them. CDR3 bases: TGCGCCAGCAGCCCACGTCATCGGGGGAATTCACCCCTCCACTTT. Its translation: CASSPRHRGNSPLHF.

The J gene is TRBJ1-3, the V gene TRBV7-2; D is unresolved. This CDR3 has 14 amino acids. Germline CDR1 is SGHTA and CDR2 is FQGNSA. V lost 3 bases, J lost 2 bases, and 8 bases lay in between. The CDR3 loop reads CASSLGSTGNTIYF. CDR3 bases: TGTGCCAGCAGCTTGGGCAGCACTGGAAACACCATATATTTT. Combining the CDR3 with reference TRBV7-2 and TRBJ1-3 gives the whole variable domain GAGVSQSPSNKVTEKGKDVELRCDPISGHTALYWYRQSLGQGLEFLIYFQGNSAPDKSGLPSDRFSAERTGGSVSTLTIQRTQQEDSAVYLCASSLGSTGNTIYFGEGSWLTVV.

The V call is TRBV27, the J call TRBJ2-1, with 10 positions matching TRBD1. Germline V gene lookup returns CDR1 MNHEY and CDR2 SMNVEV (reference sequence). This CDR3 has 18 amino acids. With V trimmed by 2 bases and J by 4 bases, 11 bases remained unmatched. The CDR3: CASSLNLLGQGSYNEQFF. The DNA for the CDR3 is TGTGCCAGCAGTTTAAACCTCCTGGGACAGGGGTCGTACAATGAGCAGTTCTTC.

The J gene is TRBJ2-1, the V gene TRBV28; the D gene is possibly TRBD1 (6 bases). The CDR3 totals 12 residues. Germline V lookup: CDR1 MDHEN, CDR2 SYDVKM. V was cut by 7 bases and J by 7 bases, with 11 bases left in between. The CDR3 DNA sequence: TGTGCCAGCATCAGGGGAAGGAATGAGCAGTTCTTC. The encoded protein is CASIRGRNEQFF.

The table lists this clone with a count of one. The genes are TRBV29-1 and TRBJ1-5; 8 nucleotides match TRBD1. V shed 6 bases and J 0 bases; nucleotides not matched to a gene: 4. This CDR3 region has 14 residues. Germline V lookup: CDR1 SQVTM, CDR2 ANQGSEA. This chain's CDR3 is CSVSGQGSNQPQHF. Here the CDR3 DNA reads TGCAGCGTGTCAGGACAGGGTAGCAATCAGCCCCAGCATTTT.

The CDR3 region is CASSPDRDYGYTF. The CDR3 DNA is TGTGCCAGTAGCCCGGACAGGGACTATGGCTACACCTTC. This chain joins TRBV19 and TRBJ1-2; 8 bases line up with TRBD1. CDR1 is LNHDA and CDR2 is SQIVND in the germline V gene (reference sequence). V trimming: 6 bases; J trimming: 3 bases; junction bases outside the gene matches: 3. This CDR3 region has 13 residues. The variable domain in full, completed from reference TRBV19 and TRBJ1-2, reads DGGITQSPKYLFRKEGQNVTLSCEQNLNHDAMYWYRQDPGQGLRLIYYSQIVNDFQKGDIAEGYSVSREKKESFPLTVTSAQKNPTAFYLCASSPDRDYGYTFGSGTRLTVV.

This chain links TRBV27 with TRBJ2-6, with 8 nucleotides matching TRBD1. The CDR3 has 15 amino acids. The V and J ends lost 5 bases and 2 bases, in that order; junction bases with no gene match: 2. Germline lookup yields CDR1 MNHEY and CDR2 SMNVEV (reference sequence). DNA of the CDR3: TGTGCCAGCAGTCCGACAGGGGCTGGGGCCAACGTCCTGACTTTC. This codes for CASSPTGAGANVLTF.

This rearrangement joins TRBV28 to TRBJ1-5, with D unresolved. The CDR3 is 16 amino acids. Trimming took 2 bases from V and 0 from J, leaving 11 bases between them. Germline lookup yields CDR1 MDHEN and CDR2 SYDVKM. The CDR3 sequence: CASSLPTPNSNQPQHF. In DNA, the CDR3 is TGTGCCAGCAGTTTACCAACCCCTAATAGCAATCAGCCCCAGCATTTT.

This chain uses TRBV7-2 with TRBJ2-5; TRBD1 agrees at 9 bases. Germline CDR1 SGHTA, CDR2 FQGNSA. This CDR3 spans 14 amino acids. V lost 5 bases to trimming and J lost 5 bases; unmatched junction nucleotides: 6. The CDR3 region has the DNA TGTGCCAGCAGCCGGGACAGGGCGAGGGAGACCCAGTACTTC. Its translation is CASSRDRARETQYF. The variable domain in full, completed from reference TRBV7-2 and TRBJ2-5, reads GAGVSQSPSNKVTEKGKDVELRCDPISGHTALYWYRQSLGQGLEFLIYFQGNSAPDKSGLPSDRFSAERTGGSVSTLTIQRTQQEDSAVYLCASSRDRARETQYFGPGTRLLVL.

The chain combines TRBV7-3 with TRBJ2-1; D is perhaps TRBD2 (6 bases). Per germline, CDR1 SGHTA and CDR2 FQGTGA. The CDR3 totals 15 residues. Trimming cost V 1 base and J 4 bases, with 11 bases left between them. In DNA, the CDR3 is TGTGCCAGCAGCTTAAACGCGGGAACTTACAATGAGCAGTTCTTC. Translating it yields CASSLNAGTYNEQFF.

This chain uses TRBV5-4 with TRBJ2-3; no definite D call. Looked up from germline, CDR1 is SGHNT and CDR2 is YYREEE (reference sequence). Between the trimmed V and J ends, which lost 3 bases and 2 bases, there was a span of 4 bases. There are 12 residues in the CDR3. The CDR3: CASSYNTDTQYF. The CDR3 DNA reads as TGTGCCAGCAGCTACAACACAGATACGCAGTATTTT.

This rearrangement joins TRBV18 to TRBJ2-1; 7 bases fit TRBD1. V trimming: 5 bases; J trimming: 0 bases; junction bases outside the gene matches: 10. The V gene's germline CDR1 is KGHSH and CDR2 LQKENI. The CDR3 loop spans 17 amino acids. The CDR3 nucleotides are TGTGCCAGCTCATCTCCCAGGGGACAGAGCTCCTACAATGAGCAGTTCTTC. It encodes CASSSPRGQSSYNEQFF.